This TCR beta chain is drawn from a study of blood T cell repertoires in COVID-19 (dated by TCRdb to 2020 to 2021). In terms of the full investigation: The collaborator samples originated in the United States, Italy and Spain and spanned the acute and convalescent phases of COVID-19. The prospective study material was composed of cDNA or gDNA derived from T cells, B-cell-depleted T cells, or PBMCs. Deeply sampled blood TCRbeta repertoires from subjects exposed to, actively infected with, or recovered from COVID-19 were included in the dataset. The repertoires were released in a freely available public database meant as a resource for research on the immune response to SARS-CoV-2. Samples came from the ongoing ImmuneRACE study (first 160 participants) plus 1,254 subjects from 6 global collaborators. The sample metadata nearly always contained a de-identified subject ID, COVID-19 status, age in years and sex. Where available, HLA class I and class II types were taken from metadata supplied by the sample provider and were not determined by assay-based typing.

Collaborating institutions collected whole blood in K2EDTA tubes following their own protocols. For TCRbeta analysis, collaborators shipped samples as frozen whole blood, isolated PBMCs, or DNA extracted from either of those sample types. What the work shows at the level of the full study, not this receptor alone: The quantity of clinical and demographic metadata differed by source and by participant and was supplied without curation.

About this clone: Its antigen target is currently unknown. Nothing much larger sits one base from this clone, and base qualities are not available.

Trimming accounts for 6 bases at V and 7 bases at J, while the number of junction bases matched to no gene is 12. The CDR3 goes from the cysteine to the phenylalanine over 14 residues. Only the CDR3 DNA is retained, 42 bases long and in frame from the first base. Based on the germline V gene, the CDR1 and CDR2 sequences are ENHRY and SYGVKD. The immunoSEQ Assay, a bias-controlled multiplex PCR, was used to amplify TCRbeta CDR3 regions from genomic DNA. The source study handled its data this way. Nucleated cell counts per sample were estimated from amplification of reference gene primers within the assay. Sequence reads were collapsed and filtered to measure the absolute abundance of every unique TCRbeta CDR3 rearrangement. For each sample, productive Simpson clonality was calculated as the square root of Simpson's diversity index across productive rearrangements. The immuneACCESS repertoire file appears here via TCRdb, limited to in-frame rearrangements. These files lack a portion of the clones; in checked studies, under half of the deficit traces to unresolved V genes, and the cause of the others is not known. The V and J calls and clone size come from that table; D and trimming were worked out from the DNA. For this sample there are about 40,000 clones; 89% appear just once. The ten largest clones take up 20% to 25% of the sample.

Recombination joined TRBV10-3 with TRBJ2-7; 7 central nucleotides agree with TRBD1. What was sequenced was peripheral blood. The sequence was collected from a man aged 50 to 59 with active COVID-19. The base sequence is TGTGCCATCAGGGCAGGGGGTGCCTTGGAGGAGCAGTACTTC. It encodes CAIRAGGALEEQYF.